One TCR beta chain is described in this entry. Its antigen remains unknown. This is likely a read error, given that the CDR3 carries no conserved phenylalanine or tryptophan at its end. This sample was included in a study of vaccination and CD4 T cells after COVID-19. About the study: Post-vaccine sample collection happened at a median of around 77 days after dose two, ranging 14 to 241.

As for treatment: 10-day PBMC culture with coronavirus spike peptide pools or control peptides (ViraFEST assay). Cultured CD4+ T-cell DNA underwent Oncomine TCR Beta short-read sequencing. TCRdb used MiXCR to reprocess the PCR reads, holding one entry per CDR3 protein. The table has roughly 5,200 distinct CDR3 sequences, 21% seen once. CDR3 length equals 14 residues. The V gene lost 8 bases and the J gene lost 1 base, with 15 bases spanning the gap. Germline V gives CDR1 MNHNS, CDR2 SASEGT. The sequencing input was CD4+ T cells from blood, cultured in vitro. The chain has TRBV6-1 and TRBJ2-7; a weak D match, TRBD1 (6 bases). The clonotype originates from a human donor who had recovered from COVID-19. The CDR3 coding sequence is TGTGCCAGCCTTACAGGGAGATCGTCCTACGAGCAGTACCTC. It specifies CASLTGRSSYEQYL.